This TCR beta chain was identified during a study of OX40 agonist ivuxolimab in advanced cancers. Looking at the study overall: Patients with hepatocellular carcinoma, melanoma, renal cell or head and neck cancer made up the dose-escalation patients.

Study-wide points: The CD4+ and CD8+ T cells in the blood had expanded clonally by week 6 at 0.1 to 3.0 mg/kg.

Concerning this clone: The target antigen is unknown.

The CDR3 consists of 13 residues. Germline V gives CDR1 SGHAT, CDR2 FQNNGV. Assay used: immunoSEQ multiplex PCR; TCRdb lists only in-frame clones, some missing. In the table there are roughly 46,000 clones, 87% of which are singletons. The V call is TRBV11-2, the J call TRBJ2-5; D is undetermined. TRBJ2-7 explains the end of the DNA better; the J call may be wrong. The starting material was CD4+ or CD8+ T cells sorted from blood, obtained in a trial of the OX40 agonist ivuxolimab. This receptor was identified in an adult with an advanced solid tumor such as melanoma, head and neck, liver or kidney cancer. The CDR3 protein is CASSSGQSYEQYF. DNA for the CDR3: TGTGCCAGCAGCTCTGGGCAGTCCTACGAGCAGTACTTC.